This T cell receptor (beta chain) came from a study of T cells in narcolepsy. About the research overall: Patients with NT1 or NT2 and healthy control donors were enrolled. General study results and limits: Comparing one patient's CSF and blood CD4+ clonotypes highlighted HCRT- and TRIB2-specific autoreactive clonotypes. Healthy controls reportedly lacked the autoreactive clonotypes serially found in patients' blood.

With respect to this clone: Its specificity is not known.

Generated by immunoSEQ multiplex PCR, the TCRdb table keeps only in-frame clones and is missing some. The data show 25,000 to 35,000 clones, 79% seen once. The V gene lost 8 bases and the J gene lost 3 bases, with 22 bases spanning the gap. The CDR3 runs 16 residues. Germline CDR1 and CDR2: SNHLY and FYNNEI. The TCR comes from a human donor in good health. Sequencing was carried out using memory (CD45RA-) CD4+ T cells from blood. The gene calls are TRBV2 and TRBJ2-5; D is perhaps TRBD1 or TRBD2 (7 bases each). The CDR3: CASQKGASGVKETQYF. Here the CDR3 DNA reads TGTGCCAGCCAAAAGGGGGCTAGCGGAGTCAAAGAGACCCAGTACTTC.